Each of the 9 T cell receptor beta chains below was sequenced from the same sample in a study of beta chain features in type 1 diabetes. Sequencing targeted expressed TCRB transcripts, as all isolated RNA had been reverse transcribed. Produced via immunoSEQ multiplex PCR; TCRdb's table is partial and in-frame only. The data show about 410,000 clones, roughly 13% seen once. Material: naive CD4+ T cells from blood. The receptors derive from a man between 25 and 39 years old in good health.

The chain couples TRBV30 to TRBJ1-1; D is ambiguous. CDR3 length: 14 amino acids. The ends were cut back, 2 bases at V and 0 bases at J, with 10 bases in the middle. CDR1 and CDR2 from the germline V gene are GTSNPN and SVGIG (reference sequence). The DNA of the CDR3 is TGTGCCTGGAGTAACGGACGGTTGAACACTGAAGCTTTCTTT. Protein product: CAWSNGRLNTEAFF.

About this clone itself: Other DNA sequences in this sample translate to the same CDR3. The chain uses TRBV9 and TRBJ1-5; D perhaps matches TRBD1 (6 bases). The germline V gene encodes CDR1 SGDLS and CDR2 YYNGEE. V shed 3 bases and J shed 5 bases, with 6 bases lying between them. The CDR3 runs to 12 residues. CDR3: CASSAGDQPQHF. DNA of the CDR3: TGTGCCAGCAGCGCAGGGGATCAGCCCCAGCATTTT.

This chain joins TRBV5-4 and TRBJ1-1, with 9 nucleotides matching TRBD1. Germline CDR1 SGHNT, CDR2 YYREEE (reference sequence). V shed 4 bases and J 8 bases; nucleotides not matched to a gene: 9. The CDR3 is 14 amino acids. The CDR3 is CASSPGQGRAEAFF. CDR3 bases: TGTGCCAGCAGCCCAGGACAGGGGAGGGCCGAAGCTTTCTTT.

The rearrangement links TRBV27 to TRBJ2-6; 12 bases are shared with TRBD1. J gave up 2 bases and V 6 bases, and 5 bases lay outside the gene matches. Germline V gives CDR1 MNHEY, CDR2 SMNVEV (reference sequence). This CDR3 contains 17 residues. CDR3 loop: CASSSRDRGPGANVLTF. The CDR3 nucleotides are TGTGCCAGCAGCAGCCGGGACAGGGGGCCTGGGGCCAACGTCCTGACTTTC.

This clone has only one observation. The chain employs TRBV5-1 and TRBJ2-1, with 8 bases matching TRBD2. V was pared by 1 base and J by 8 bases, with 8 bases of the junction left unmatched. The CDR3 spans 15 residues. The germline gives CDR1 SGHRS, CDR2 YFSETQ. The CDR3 reads CASSLKSGSGYEQFF. CDR3 in DNA: TGCGCCAGCAGCTTGAAAAGCGGGAGTGGATATGAGCAGTTCTTC.

This clone was seen a handful of times. The rearrangement joins TRBV7-9 to TRBJ1-1; D gene unclear. CDR3 length equals 14 residues. Germline CDR1 reads SEHNR; CDR2 reads FQNEAQ (reference sequence). Trimming cost V 1 base and J 3 bases, with 9 bases left between them. The CDR3 loop is CASSLESSYTEAFF. The CDR3 bases are TGTGCCAGCAGCTTAGAGTCCAGTTACACTGAAGCTTTCTTT.

This clone was counted a few times. The chain carries TRBV6-5 and TRBJ2-5; D is uncertain. CDR1 and CDR2 from the germline V gene are MNHEY and SVGAGI. Trimming took off 5 bases at V and 10 bases at J, with 11 bases between the two ends. The CDR3 loop spans 11 amino acids. CDR3 DNA: TGTGCCAGCAGTCCCGGTCGAGACCAGTACTTC. Translation gives CASSPGRDQYF.

The V call is TRBV14, the J call TRBJ2-1; tentative D call: TRBD2 (5 bases). Trimming took off 0 bases at V and 9 bases at J, with 15 bases between the two ends. Germline assignment: CDR1 SGHDN and CDR2 FVKESK. CDR3 length: 15 residues. This CDR3 reads CASSQEAARVSEQFF. DNA of the CDR3: TGTGCCAGCAGCCAAGAGGCGGCGAGGGTTAGTGAGCAGTTCTTC.

This clone was seen only a few times. V usage is TRBV6-1 and J usage is TRBJ2-7, with unresolved D. This CDR3 region has 13 residues. Germline V gene data show CDR1 as MNHNS and CDR2 as SASEGT. Trimming took off 4 bases at V and 3 bases at J, with 10 bases between the two ends. The DNA of the CDR3 is TGTGCCAGCAGTGCAGGAGCTGGCTACGAGCAGTACGTC. Its translation: CASSAGAGYEQYV.